The rows below give T cell receptor beta chains drawn from one sample of a study of blood T cells in healthy people across ages. TCRdb passed the 5' RACE reads through MiXCR, listing each CDR3 protein once. Here the sample spans some 1.5 million distinct CDR3 sequences, roughly 27% being singletons. The sample comprised blood. All receptors come from a woman aged 25-40 years in good health. CDR3s include the opening cysteine and the closing phenylalanine or tryptophan. A D gene is named only where the DNA matches it firmly. A row's size may be missing; if present it is once, few, many or a size class.

d_gene	v_gene	j_gene	abundance	CDR3nt	CDR3aa
-	TRBV12-3/TRBV12-4	TRBJ2-7	few	TGTGCCAGCAGTGGGACCGGGGCAGCCGTAGACGCCCAGTACTTC	CASSGTGAAVDAQYF
TRBD2	TRBV7-6	TRBJ2-3	-	TGTGGCAGCAGCCCACTAGCGGGGGGGGGCTACACAGATACGCAGTATTTT	CGSSPLAGGGYTDTQYF
-	TRBV27	TRBJ2-7	many	TGTGCCAGCAGCCCAAGGGAGGGGGCCTACGAGCAGTACTTC	CASSPREGAYEQYF
TRBD2	TRBV14	TRBJ2-5	-	TGTGCCAGCAGCCAATATACGGGGGGAGAGACCCAGTACTTC	CASSQYTGGETQYF
TRBD1	TRBV11-2	TRBJ2-7	few	TGTGCCAGCAGCTTAGATAGGGGGGACAGGGGCTCCTACGAGCAGTACTTC	CASSLDRGDRGSYEQYF
TRBD2	TRBV10-3	TRBJ2-1	few	TGTGCCATCAGTGAGCCTGCTAGCGGGGGAAGGAATGAGCAGTTCTTC	CAISEPASGGRNEQFF
TRBD1	TRBV20-1	TRBJ1-2	many	TGCAGTGCTGGAATGACAGGGGGGTATGGCTACACCTTC	CSAGMTGGYGYTF
TRBD1	TRBV20-1	TRBJ1-2	many	TGCAGTGTGCCGGGACAGACGGGTTATGGCTACACCTTC	CSVPGQTGYGYTF
-	TRBV5-1	TRBJ2-3	-	TGCGCCAGCAGCTTGGTTCTGGCGGCAGATACGCAGTATTTT	CASSLVLAADTQYF
-	TRBV29-1	TRBJ1-1	-	TGCAGCGTTTTAGGGGACACTGAAGCTTTCTTT	CSVLGDTEAFF
-	TRBV15	TRBJ1-6	few	TGTGCCACCAGCAGAGAGGGTCTTAATAATTCACCCCTCCACTTT	CATSREGLNNSPLHF
-	TRBV20-1	TRBJ2-5	many	TGCAGTGCTGGGGGGGCGATCCAAGAGACCCAGTACTTC	CSAGGAIQETQYF
-	TRBV6-5	TRBJ1-2	many	TGTGCCAGCAGTGCGCAGGACAGAATCTATGGCTACACCTTC	CASSAQDRIYGYTF
TRBD1	TRBV5-6	TRBJ2-7	-	TGTGTCAGCAGCTTCGGACAGGGGTACGAGCAGTACTTC	CVSSFGQGYEQYF
-	TRBV7-9	TRBJ2-3	once	TGTGCCAGCAGCCCCAGGGGCCAGTCCACAGATACGCAGTATTTT	CASSPRGQSTDTQYF
TRBD1	TRBV6-1	TRBJ1-6	few	TGTGCCAGCAGGTCGCCGGGACAGGGTTCTCATAATTCACCCCTCCACTTT	CASRSPGQGSHNSPLHF
-	TRBV27	TRBJ2-7	-	TGTGCCAGCAGTACCCGGACCGGCCTAGCGCCGTCCTACGAGCAGTACTTC	CASSTRTGLAPSYEQYF
TRBD1	TRBV29-1	TRBJ2-7	many	TGCAGCGTCGCAGCCGGGACAGGGACCTACGAGCAGTACTTC	CSVAAGTGTYEQYF
TRBD2	TRBV5-1	TRBJ2-7	many	TGCGCCAGCAGCTTGGAGTCTAGCGGGGGCTCAGGGAAGCAGTACTTC	CASSLESSGGSGKQYF
TRBD2	TRBV7-2	TRBJ2-1	few	TGTGCCAGCAGCTCCGGGACTAGTGGTGGCCATGAGCAGTTCTTC	CASSSGTSGGHEQFF
-	TRBV15	TRBJ1-2	few	TGTGCCACCAGCAGAGCCATACAGGGTCGCTATGGCTACACCTTC	CATSRAIQGRYGYTF
TRBD2	TRBV20-1	TRBJ2-1	-	TGCAGTGCTAACCTAGCGGGAGGGTGGGGTAATGAGCAGTTCTTC	CSANLAGGWGNEQFF
TRBD1	TRBV19	TRBJ2-7	few	TGTGCCAGTAGTACGACAGGGGCCCCGGATTTCTACGAGCAGTACTTC	CASSTTGAPDFYEQYF
-	TRBV19	TRBJ1-4	few	TGTGCCAGTAGTATCGGTGCCAATCTCAATGAAAAACTGTTTTTT	CASSIGANLNEKLFF
TRBD1	TRBV20-1	TRBJ1-1	-	TGCAGTGCCACAGACCCGACAGGGGAGACTGAAGCTTTCTTT	CSATDPTGETEAFF
-	TRBV18	TRBJ2-2	-	TGTGCCAGCTCACTTAGTGGGGCCGCCAACACCGGGGAGCTGTTTTTT	CASSLSGAANTGELFF
-	TRBV7-6	TRBJ1-5	-	TGTGCCAGCAGCTTAGCGGAGAGTTGGGGAGGCGATCAGCCCCAGCATTTT	CASSLAESWGGDQPQHF
TRBD2	TRBV7-2	TRBJ2-3	once	TGTGCCAGCAGCTTAGAGGTAGCGGGGGGGCCAGATACGCAGTATTTT	CASSLEVAGGPDTQYF
-	TRBV28	TRBJ2-7	-	TGTGCCAGCAGGATACAGGGTCGGAGCGAGCAGTACTTC	CASRIQGRSEQYF
-	TRBV12-3/TRBV12-4	TRBJ1-5	-	TGTGCCAGCAGTTCAGGGCCCGGGGGGCCCCAGCATTTT	CASSSGPGGPQHF
-	TRBV29-1	TRBJ1-1	-	TGCAGCGTTGAAGATCCTTCTCTAGCGGAAGCTTTCTTT	CSVEDPSLAEAFF
-	TRBV7-8	TRBJ2-7	few	TGTGCCAGCAGCTTAGGGGACGCCAGGAACTACGAGCAGTACTTC	CASSLGDARNYEQYF
TRBD1	TRBV20-1	TRBJ2-6	many	TGCAGTGCACCGAACAGGGGGACTGGGGCCAACGTCCTGACTTTC	CSAPNRGTGANVLTF
TRBD1	TRBV12-3/TRBV12-4	TRBJ2-3	-	TGTGCCAGCAGAAGCGGGACAGGGAGCGCAGATACGCAGTATTTT	CASRSGTGSADTQYF
TRBD1	TRBV3-1	TRBJ1-1	few	TGTGCCAGCAGCCTTCGACAGGGGATTGGCGCTTTCTTT	CASSLRQGIGAFF
-	TRBV3-1	TRBJ1-3	-	TGTGCCAGCAGCCCACCAGGGACTGGAAACACCATATATTTT	CASSPPGTGNTIYF
-	TRBV20-1	TRBJ1-1	-	TGCAGTGCTCGGTTGGGATGGACTGAAGCTTTCTTT	CSARLGWTEAFF
TRBD1	TRBV29-1	TRBJ1-1	-	TGCAGCGTCGGGACAGGGGGCGGTTACACTGAAGCTTTCTTT	CSVGTGGGYTEAFF
-	TRBV7-9	TRBJ2-5	few	TGTGCCAGCAGCTTATTAGGGGCCCAGTACTTC	CASSLLGAQYF
TRBD1	TRBV20-1	TRBJ2-7	few	TGCAGTGCTAGACAGGGGGCGGGGCAGGGGGACTACGAGCAGTACTTC	CSARQGAGQGDYEQYF